Listed below are T cell receptor beta chains from one sample, sequenced in a study of shared clonotypes between healthy human individuals. Data came from immunoSEQ multiplex PCR; TCRdb stores just in-frame clones and leaves some out. The data show about 480,000 clones, around 79% seen once. Sequenced input: PBMCs. These receptors came from a woman in her forties in good health. Some clones in this sample may be carry-over from other donors' samples. Both conserved end residues are part of each CDR3. A D gene is named only where the DNA matches it firmly. Rows may omit the clone size; those that give it use once, few, many or a size class.

TRBJ2-7 17 TRBD2 NA TRBV5-1 TGCGCCAGCAGCTTGGGACTAGCGGGGACCCTGGGCTACGAGCAGTACTTC CASSLGLAGTLGYEQYF
TRBJ2-4 15 TRBD2 NA TRBV6-5 TGTGCCAGCAGTGTGATAGCGGGAGGAGTAAACATTCAGTACTTC CASSVIAGGVNIQYF
TRBJ1-5 15 NA NA TRBV6-4 TGTGCCAGCAGTCCACAGTGGGGGGGGAGTCAGCCCCAGCATTTT CASSPQWGGSQPQHF
TRBJ1-6 17 NA NA TRBV11-2 TGTGCCAGCAGCTCCACCGGGCCAGTTGGTTATAATTCACCCCTCCACTTT CASSSTGPVGYNSPLHF
TRBJ2-1 16 TRBD2 NA TRBV28 TGTGCCAGCAGGGCGGGACTAGCGGGACTACTCGATGAGCAGTTCTTC CASRAGLAGLLDEQFF
TRBJ1-4 16 TRBD1 NA TRBV19 TGTGCCAGTAGTATAGTTGGGACAGCCCGCTATGAAAAACTGTTTTTT CASSIVGTARYEKLFF
TRBJ1-2 11 TRBD1 NA TRBV25-1 TGTGCCAGCAGTGTCACAGGGGTTCCCACCTTC CASSVTGVPTF
TRBJ1-2 11 NA NA TRBV28 TGTGCCAGCACCCGGAACTATGGCTACACCTTC CASTRNYGYTF
TRBJ2-7 16 NA NA TRBV7-2 TGTGCCAGCAGCTTACCCCAAGGGACAACAACCTACGAGCAGTACTTC CASSLPQGTTTYEQYF
TRBJ1-1 13 NA NA TRBV10-3 TGTGCCATCAGTGACGGGATGAACACTGAAGCTTTCTTT CAISDGMNTEAFF
TRBJ2-1 15 TRBD2 many TRBV18 TGTGCCAGCTCACCCGGGACTAGCTCCTACAATGAGCAGTTCTTC CASSPGTSSYNEQFF
TRBJ2-3 15 TRBD1 NA TRBV7-2 TGTGCCAGCAGCTTACAGGGGGTGAGCACAGATACGCAGTATTTT CASSLQGVSTDTQYF
TRBJ2-1 14 TRBD2 NA TRBV6-1 TGTGCCAGCAAAAGCGGGAGGCTGGGGAATGAGCAGTTCTTC CASKSGRLGNEQFF
TRBJ1-1 15 TRBD1 once TRBV7-2 TGTGCCAGCAGCCTATCCGGGACAGGGCGCACTGAAGCTTTCTTT CASSLSGTGRTEAFF
TRBJ2-1 13 NA NA TRBV28 TGTGCCAGCAGTTTTGTGGGGGGCGATGAGCAGTTCTTC CASSFVGGDEQFF
TRBJ1-5 14 TRBD1 NA TRBV5-1 TGCGCCAGCAGGCCGGACAGGGGCAATCAGCCCCAGCATTTT CASRPDRGNQPQHF
TRBJ2-7 15 NA NA TRBV21-1 TGTGCCAGCAGCAAAGGTCGGGGTTTTAGCTACGAGCAGTACTTC CASSKGRGFSYEQYF
TRBJ1-2 15 TRBD1 NA TRBV19 TGTGCCAGTATAAAGCGAGGGGGCCTGAACTATGGCTACACCTTC CASIKRGGLNYGYTF
TRBJ1-4 17 TRBD1 NA TRBV15 TGTGCCACCAGCAGAAACCCTACAGGGGGCAATGGTGAAAAACTGTTTTTT CATSRNPTGGNGEKLFF
TRBJ1-1 16 NA NA TRBV28 TGTGCCAGCAGTTCCCGAATGACTCGGCAGGGGACTGAAGCTTTCTTT CASSSRMTRQGTEAFF
TRBJ2-7 13 NA NA TRBV5-4 TGTGCCAGCAGCTTGGGGACAGACTACGAGCAGTACTTC CASSLGTDYEQYF
TRBJ2-3 17 TRBD2 NA TRBV30 TGTGCCTGGAGTCGATCGACTAGCGGGAGTGGCACAGATACACAGTATTTT CAWSRSTSGSGTDTQYF
TRBJ1-2 16 TRBD1 NA TRBV9 TGTGCCAGCAGCGCCGGGACAGCCAATCTTAACTATGGCTACACCTTC CASSAGTANLNYGYTF
TRBJ1-2 17 NA NA TRBV14 TGTGCCAGCAGCCAAGATCCGGCGGGGAGCCGACGATATGGCTACACCTTC CASSQDPAGSRRYGYTF
TRBJ2-1 15 TRBD2 NA TRBV30 TGTGCCTGGAGTGAGGGACTAGCGGGAAGGGATGAGCAGTTCTTC CAWSEGLAGRDEQFF
TRBJ2-5 15 TRBD1 NA TRBV28 TGTGCCAGCAGCAAAATAGACAGGGTTCCAGAGACCCAGTACTTC CASSKIDRVPETQYF
TRBJ2-5 15 TRBD1 NA TRBV5-4 TGTGCCAGCAGACGCGACAGGGGACAGCAAGAGACCCAGTACTTC CASRRDRGQQETQYF
TRBJ2-3 15 TRBD1 few TRBV30 TGTGCCTGGAGTGGGGAACAGGGGGACTCAGATACGCAGTATTTT CAWSGEQGDSDTQYF
TRBJ2-4 17 TRBD1 few TRBV19 TGTGCCAGTAGTATCGGGCAGGGGGCAAAAGCCAAAAACATTCAGTACTTC CASSIGQGAKAKNIQYF
TRBJ2-7 13 NA NA TRBV28 TGTGCCAGCCTTAATAGGGCCTCCTACGAGCAGTACTTC CASLNRASYEQYF
TRBJ2-5 16 TRBD1 NA TRBV7-6 TGTGCCAGCAGCTTAGCGGGCCAGGGGGCCGGGGAGACCCAGTACTTC CASSLAGQGAGETQYF
TRBJ2-7 15 TRBD2 NA TRBV6-1 TGTGCCAGCAGTGAAAACCTAGCGGGAGAATTCGAGCAGTACTTC CASSENLAGEFEQYF